Below are 25 T cell receptor beta chains sequenced from a single sample in a study of cytomegalovirus exposure and HLA in healthy donors. This PCR relied on a set of 60 Vbeta primers and 13 Jbeta primers. Using immunoSEQ multiplex PCR, the repertoire was profiled, and TCRdb retains in-frame clones only, with some absent. Of about 120,000 clones listed, 55% to 65% are singletons. Sample: PBMCs. The receptor set was obtained from a woman aged 35 to 49 in good health and CMV-seropositive.

This rearrangement joins TRBV4-2 to TRBJ2-1; D is unresolved. The V end lost 0 bases, the J end lost 5 bases, and 17 bases lay between the germline ends. From germline, CDR1 is LGHNA and CDR2 YNFKEQ. The CDR3 length is 17 residues. The CDR3 here is CASSQERTARPHNEQFF. CDR3 bases: TGTGCCAGCAGCCAAGAACGAACGGCGCGGCCCCACAATGAGCAGTTCTTC.

This clone has more than one count but fewer than ten. The rearrangement links TRBV25-1 to TRBJ1-2, with a tentative D call TRBD1 (5 bases). Germline values: CDR1 MGHDK, CDR2 SYGVNS. CDR3 size: 15 residues. The V end lost 2 bases, the J end lost 5 bases, and 15 bases lay between the germline ends. CDR3 in amino acids: CASSEDSTRVYGYTF. Here the CDR3 DNA reads TGTGCCAGCAGTGAAGACTCCACCAGGGTTTATGGCTACACCTTC.

The V call is TRBV27, the J call TRBJ1-2; D perhaps matches TRBD1 (6 bases). Germline values: CDR1 MNHEY, CDR2 SMNVEV (reference sequence). Deletions cut 10 bases from V and 8 bases from J, with 17 bases between. The CDR3 has 12 amino acids. The CDR3 DNA reads as TGTGCCATCAAAGGGGGATCGGGCGGCTACACCTTC. It encodes CAIKGGSGGYTF.

The gene calls are TRBV25-1 and TRBJ1-4; the D is unclear. The CDR3 has 16 amino acids. Trimming left V 1 base short and J 3 bases short, with 12 bases between. Germline-derived CDR1 and CDR2 are MGHDK and SYGVNS. DNA for the CDR3: TGTGCCAGCAGTGAATCCCGGCAGGCTCCTAATGAAAAACTGTTTTTT. Protein product: CASSESRQAPNEKLFF.

The sample holds a few counts of this clone. The chain carries TRBV7-9 and TRBJ2-7; maybe TRBD1 (5 bases). The ends were cut back, 2 bases at V and 3 bases at J, with 14 bases in the middle. The V gene's germline CDR1 is SEHNR and CDR2 FQNEAQ (reference sequence). CDR3 length equals 15 residues. CDR3 residues: CASSLRGNPNYEQYF. In nucleotides, the CDR3 is TGTGCCAGCAGCTTAAGGGGAAACCCCAACTACGAGCAGTACTTC.

This clone was seen more than once but under ten times. The chain couples TRBV2 to TRBJ1-1, with D hard to call. Trimming took off 7 bases at V and 3 bases at J, with 18 bases between the two ends. Germline assignment: CDR1 SNHLY and CDR2 FYNNEI. The CDR3 is made up of 15 amino acids. In DNA form, the CDR3 reads TGTGCCAGCAAAATGTCGAGAGGGTCCGACACTGAAGCTTTCTTT. This sequence encodes CASKMSRGSDTEAFF.

This chain links TRBV10-3 with TRBJ2-7, with 7 bases matching TRBD2. The V and J ends lost 7 bases and 2 bases, in that order; junction bases with no gene match: 8. This CDR3 contains 14 residues. Germline CDR1 ENHRY, CDR2 SYGVKD. The CDR3 here is CAIKPLADAYEQYF. The CDR3 coding sequence is TGTGCCATCAAACCTCTAGCGGACGCCTACGAGCAGTACTTC.

Regarding this clone: At the DNA level, this CDR3 is encoded by other sequences in the same sample as well. The J gene is TRBJ2-7, the V gene TRBV28; D remains unclear. V lost 3 bases to trimming and J lost 3 bases, with 12 bases between them. In germline, CDR1 is MDHEN, CDR2 SYDVKM. The CDR3 covers 14 residues. The CDR3 DNA is TGTGCCAGCAGTTTCGTCACCCCGGGCTACGAGCAGTACTTC. Residues: CASSFVTPGYEQYF.

This clone was counted only a few times. This sequence joins TRBV4-3 and TRBJ2-3; 12 nucleotides line up with TRBD2. The CDR3 covers 18 residues. V shed 0 bases, J shed 1 base, and the junction held 5 bases outside the gene matches. Germline assignment: CDR1 LGHNA and CDR2 YSLEER. The CDR3 loop is CASSQEPRLAGGTDTQYF. The CDR3 bases are TGCGCCAGCAGCCAAGAGCCCCGACTAGCGGGGGGCACAGATACGCAGTATTTT.

The J gene is TRBJ2-3, the V gene TRBV25-1, with TRBD2 matching over 7 bases. Trimming took 1 base from V and 10 from J; bases not matched to a gene: 11. The V gene's germline CDR1 is MGHDK and CDR2 SYGVNS. CDR3 size: 15 residues. The CDR3 loop reads CASSESERGLEAQYF. DNA of the CDR3: TGTGCCAGCAGTGAATCTGAGCGGGGTTTAGAGGCGCAGTATTTT. The whole variable domain, remainder taken from reference TRBV25-1 and TRBJ2-3, is EADIYQTPRYLVIGTGKKITLECSQTMGHDKMYWYQQDPGMELHLIHYSYGVNSTEKGDLSSESTVSRIRTEHFPLTLESARPSHTSQYLCASSESERGLEAQYFGPGTRLTVL.

Only a few counts were recorded for this clone. The chain joins TRBV6-5 to TRBJ2-1, with TRBD1 as a possible D gene (5 bases). Between the trimmed V and J ends, which lost 2 bases and 9 bases, there was a span of 17 bases. The CDR3 extends over 15 amino acids. Germline lookup yields CDR1 MNHEY and CDR2 SVGAGI. CDR3 amino acids: CASSYEAGRSGEQFF. DNA for the CDR3: TGTGCCAGCAGTTACGAGGCAGGGCGCTCGGGTGAGCAGTTCTTC.

This clone appeared a few times. The chain combines TRBV7-8 with TRBJ2-7; D remains ambiguous. The CDR3 sequence is 12 residues long. Germline loops: CDR1 SGHVS, CDR2 FQNEAQ. The CDR3 region is CGSGEVANEQYF. The CDR3 bases are TGTGGTTCTGGAGAAGTAGCCAACGAGCAGTACTTC.

A few counts support this clone. The V and J genes are TRBV15 and TRBJ2-7; 10 bases fit TRBD1. The V and J ends lost 4 bases and 2 bases, in that order; junction bases with no gene match: 5. Germline CDR1 LNHNV, CDR2 YYDKDF (reference sequence). The CDR3 covers 15 residues. CDR3 protein: CATSTGTGVAYEQYF. The CDR3 DNA reads as TGTGCCACCAGCACCGGGACAGGGGTTGCCTACGAGCAGTACTTC.

The chain joins TRBV28 to TRBJ2-7, with D possibly TRBD2 on 5 matching bases. This CDR3 is 19 amino acids long. V lost 2 bases, J lost 3 bases, and 26 bases lay in between. From germline, CDR1 is MDHEN and CDR2 SYDVKM. The CDR3 nucleotides read TGTGCCAGCAGTTTAAGATTTAGGAGCGGCCCCCGATTCTACTACGAGCAGTACTTC. As protein: CASSLRFRSGPRFYYEQYF.

This clone has only one observation. V is TRBV6-1 and J is TRBJ1-2; maybe TRBD1 (5 bases). Germline V gene sequence: CDR1 MNHNS, CDR2 SASEGT. Trimming removed 5 bases from V and 8 bases from J, with 15 bases in between. The CDR3 covers 13 residues. This CDR3 is CASSPPGWRGYTF. CDR3 bases: TGTGCCAGCAGTCCCCCAGGGTGGAGAGGCTACACCTTC.

V is TRBV10-3 and J is TRBJ2-3; 8 nucleotides line up with TRBD2. The CDR3 runs to 16 residues. V lost 2 bases, J lost 1 base, and 5 bases stayed unmatched. CDR1 is ENHRY, CDR2 SYGVKD, per germline. CDR3 bases: TGTGCCATCAGTGAGGGGATAGCGGGGCGCACAGATACGCAGTATTTT. Translated: CAISEGIAGRTDTQYF.

A single count supports this clone. The CDR3 nucleotides are TGTGCCAGCAGCTCGGTAGCGGGAGGGCCTCCAGATACGCAGTATTTT. This encodes CASSSVAGGPPDTQYF. The chain employs TRBV5-4 and TRBJ2-3; 11 bases match TRBD2. Per germline, CDR1 SGHNT and CDR2 YYREEE (reference sequence). This CDR3 comprises 16 residues. V lost 3 bases, J lost 4 bases, and 7 bases stayed unmatched.

This chain uses TRBV15 with TRBJ2-2, with D hard to call. Trimming took off 0 bases at V and 0 bases at J, with 11 bases between the two ends. Germline V lookup: CDR1 LNHNV, CDR2 YYDKDF (reference sequence). The CDR3 runs to 17 residues. CDR3 protein: CATSRDRVTSNTGELFF. Written as DNA, the CDR3 is TGTGCCACCAGCAGAGATCGAGTTACTTCGAACACCGGGGAGCTGTTTTTT.

The J gene is TRBJ2-7, the V gene TRBV10-3; 8 bases line up with TRBD1. Germline trimming cut 3 bases from V and 1 base from J; bases unmatched to any gene: 14. The length of the CDR3 is 18 residues. Germline CDR1 reads ENHRY; CDR2 reads SYGVKD. For the CDR3, the DNA is TGTGCCATCAGTGATAGGATGGGATGGACAGGGACATCCTACGAGCAGTACTTC. Its translation is CAISDRMGWTGTSYEQYF.

The J gene is TRBJ2-2, the V gene TRBV4-1; 12 nucleotides match TRBD1. The trim removed 4 bases at V and 7 bases at J, leaving 4 bases unmatched. Germline CDR1 is MGHRA and CDR2 is YSYEKL. This CDR3 is built from 15 residues. DNA for the CDR3: TGCGCCAGCAGCCCCGGGACAGGGGGCTTCGGGGAGCTGTTTTTT. It encodes CASSPGTGGFGELFF.

The rearrangement uses TRBV7-9 and TRBJ2-7; D might be TRBD1 (5 bases). Germline V gives CDR1 SEHNR, CDR2 FQNEAQ (reference sequence). The CDR3 covers 15 residues. Deletions cut 5 bases from V and 7 bases from J, with 21 bases between. CDR3 bases: TGTGCCAGCAGCCCGCGACGGACAACCTCGTGGGAGCAGTACTTC. Protein product: CASSPRRTTSWEQYF.

The rearrangement uses TRBV2 and TRBJ1-5; no definite D call. Trimming shortened V by 2 bases and J by 2 bases, and 7 bases separated the two germline ends. The CDR3 loop spans 14 amino acids. Germline CDR1 is SNHLY and CDR2 is FYNNEI. CDR3 nucleotide sequence: TGTGCCAGCAGTGAAAACAGAGGCAATCAGCCCCAGCATTTT. Encoded protein: CASSENRGNQPQHF.

The rearrangement joins TRBV27 to TRBJ2-5, with D maybe TRBD1 (5 bases). The CDR3 consists of 14 residues. The germline CDR1 and CDR2 sequences are MNHEY and SMNVEV (reference sequence). The V gene lost 2 bases and the J gene lost 11 bases, with 18 bases spanning the gap. CDR3 in amino acids: CASSLVIGHVEQYF. The CDR3 bases are TGTGCCAGCAGTTTAGTCATCGGACATGTAGAGCAGTACTTC.

This clone was seen more than once but under ten times. This chain uses TRBV29-1 with TRBJ1-4; D possibly corresponds to TRBD1 (6 bases). This CDR3 has 13 amino acids. V shed 3 bases and J shed 4 bases, with 9 bases lying between them. The germline CDR1 and CDR2 sequences are SQVTM and ANQGSEA. The CDR3 DNA sequence: TGCAGCGTTGAGGACAGCTATAATGAAAAACTGTTTTTT. Its protein product is CSVEDSYNEKLFF.

The chain employs TRBV7-9 and TRBJ1-5; 9 bases agree with TRBD1. The CDR3 runs 18 residues. Germline V gene lookup returns CDR1 SEHNR and CDR2 FQNEAQ (reference sequence). The junction had 17 bases not matched to a gene; V was cut back by 5 bases and J by 6 bases. CDR3 DNA sequence: TGTGCCAGCAGCAAAGGAGTAGAGTTTGGGACAGGGAGTCAGCCCCAGCATTTT. It specifies CASSKGVEFGTGSQPQHF. The full variable domain, rest sourced from reference TRBV7-9 and TRBJ1-5, is DTGVSQNPRHKITKRGQNVTFRCDPISEHNRLYWYRQTLGQGPEFLTYFQNEAQLEKSRLLSDRFSAERPKGSFSTLEIQRTEQGDSAMYLCASSKGVEFGTGSQPQHFGDGTRLSIL.